The present T cell receptor beta chain was sequenced within a study of blood T cell repertoires in COVID-19 (dated by TCRdb to the early 2020s). About the study as a whole: The collaborator samples originated in the United States, Italy and Spain and spanned the acute and convalescent phases of COVID-19. The prospective study material was composed of cDNA or gDNA derived from T cells, B-cell-depleted T cells, or PBMCs. Deeply sampled blood TCRbeta repertoires from subjects exposed to, actively infected with, or recovered from COVID-19 were included in the dataset. A freely available public database, intended as a resource for researchers studying the immune response to SARS-CoV-2, is where the repertoires were released. Samples were obtained from the ongoing ImmuneRACE study (first 160 participants) and from 950 to 1,500 subjects provided by 6 global collaborators. The sample metadata nearly always contained a de-identified subject ID, COVID-19 status, age in years and sex. Where available, HLA class I and class II types were taken from metadata supplied by the sample provider and were not determined by assay-based typing.

Participants in the prospective study were enrolled through a virtual design, were aged about 18 to 100 years, and lived in 24 United States geographic areas. To assign participants to cohorts, the prospective study relied on clinical history that participants themselves reported in a screening survey and a study questionnaire. For ImmuneRACE Cohort 3, a participant was defined as recovered based on two consecutive negative NP/OP PCR tests, clearance by a healthcare professional, or resolution of symptoms. Each participant in the prospective study had whole blood, serum and a nasopharyngeal or oropharyngeal swab collected by mobile phlebotomists. Participants in the prospective study had the option to provide additional blood draws and questionnaires over a roughly 2-month period. Blood samples from the prospective study were shipped frozen or at room temperature prior to DNA extraction. The full study reports these points: Clinical and demographic metadata were provided uncurated, with the amount varying by source and participant.

A note on this clone: The clone's antigen remains unknown. Per-base quality was not reported, and no clone a single base away is much larger than it.

The CDR3 holds 19 amino acids from the cysteine to the phenylalanine. The DNA shown is the 57-base CDR3, in frame from base 1. Trimmed from V: 5 bases; trimmed from J: 4 bases; junction bases lacking a gene match: 14. As encoded in the germline V gene (reference sequence), CDR1 is SEHNR while CDR2 is FQNEAQ. The immunoSEQ Assay, a bias-controlled multiplex PCR, was used to amplify TCRbeta CDR3 regions from genomic DNA. In the authors' own workflow: The number of nucleated cells in each sample was estimated by amplification of reference gene primers within the assay. To quantify the absolute abundance of each unique TCRbeta CDR3 rearrangement, sequence reads were collapsed and filtered. For each sample, productive Simpson clonality was calculated as the square root of Simpson's diversity index across productive rearrangements. The table was pulled from immuneACCESS by TCRdb, which kept in-frame rearrangements only. Such tables lose some clones; where checked, under half of the loss comes from unresolved V genes, and the rest has no known cause. V, J and clone size are taken as reported in that table, and D and trimming were inferred from the DNA itself. The table for this sample lists 360,000 or so clones; roughly 89% of them were counted only once. About 1.8% of the sample is held by the ten biggest clonotypes.

Material for sequencing was PBMCs or T cells enriched from blood (not recorded which). The rearrangement joined TRBV7-9 to TRBJ2-3, with 14 junctional bases fitting TRBD2. This receptor was taken from a woman aged 30 to 39 who had recovered from COVID-19. CDR3 reads: CASSQKTSGGALGPDTQYF. The DNA sequence is given as TGTGCCAGCAGCCAAAAGACTAGCGGGGGGGCCCTTGGACCAGATACGCAGTATTTT.